Included here is one T cell receptor beta chain sequence, with context. Trimming left V 0 bases short and J 0 bases short, with 7 bases between. CDR1 and CDR2 from the germline V gene are SGHRS and YFSETQ. This CDR3 region has 15 residues. The data stem from a study of blood T cell repertoires in COVID-19. Turning to the study itself: The study drew acute and convalescent COVID-19 samples from the United States, Italy and Spain. The analysed material was cDNA or gDNA that came from T cells, B-cell-depleted T cells, or PBMCs.

Original processing notes: It was from reference gene primer amplification that nucleated cell counts were estimated. The method was immunoSEQ multiplex PCR; TCRdb's version includes in-frame clones alone and lacks a portion of them. V, J and clone size reflect that table, while D and trimming were determined from the DNA. The sample includes just over 250,000 clones, 88% of them seen just once. The rearrangement uses TRBV5-1 and TRBJ1-3; no clear D. The material sequenced was peripheral blood. The sequence was obtained from a man aged 55 to 70 who had recovered from COVID-19. Here the CDR3 reads CASSLDSFSGNTIYF. In DNA, the CDR3 is TGCGCCAGCAGCTTGGACAGTTTCTCTGGAAACACCATATATTTT.